These T cell receptor beta chains were read from a single sample in a study of CD8+ T cells in alopecia areata. Using immunoSEQ multiplex PCR, the repertoire was profiled, and TCRdb retains in-frame clones only, with some absent. This table holds about 180,000 clones, approximately 51% found once. The input for sequencing was CD8+ T cells sorted from blood, taken at week 52, from a patient treated with tofacitinib. These receptors originate from a human donor with alopecia areata. Both conserved end residues are part of each CDR3. A D gene is named only where the DNA matches it firmly. Size tells how often a clone was seen (once, few, many) or the class of an expanded clone, and some rows leave it out.

j_call d_call clone_size v_call cdr3_nt cdr3_aa
TRBJ1-2 NA few TRBV5-4 TGTGCCAGCAGCTTGGAATCATCGCCCAATGGCTACACCTTC CASSLESSPNGYTF
TRBJ2-7 TRBD1 NA TRBV29-1 TGCAACGTTGGAGACAGGGGTTACGAGCAGTACTTC CNVGDRGYEQYF
TRBJ2-2 TRBD2 many TRBV5-1 TGCGCCAGCAGCTTGCCGCTAGCGGGTGACACCGGGGAGCTGTTTTTT CASSLPLAGDTGELFF
TRBJ1-2 NA NA TRBV7-9 TGTGCCGGGTTACAGGCCACCTATGGCTACACCTTC CAGLQATYGYTF
TRBJ2-7 NA NA TRBV13 TGTGCCAGCAGCCCCACCGGCTACGAGCAGTACTTC CASSPTGYEQYF
TRBJ1-4 TRBD1 once TRBV15 TGTGCCACCAGCGGGGACAGGGGAAATGAAAAACTGTTTTTT CATSGDRGNEKLFF
TRBJ1-5 TRBD1 NA TRBV25-1 TGTGCCAGCAGTGTTACAGGGGATCAGCCCCAGCATTTT CASSVTGDQPQHF
TRBJ2-7 TRBD2 few TRBV7-3 TGTGCCAGCAGCCCTAGCGGGGGTGACGAGCAGTACTTC CASSPSGGDEQYF
TRBJ2-3 TRBD2 NA TRBV10-2 TGCGCCAGCAGTCCCGGGACCTCTAGCGGGGTTCATACGCAGTATTTT CASSPGTSSGVHTQYF
TRBJ1-1 NA few TRBV23-1 TGCGCCAGCAGTCACGATCAGGGTTCGGTCACTGAAGCTTTCTTT CASSHDQGSVTEAFF
TRBJ2-1 NA NA TRBV10-3 TGTGCCATCAGTGAGTCGGGGGAGCAGTTCTTC CAISESGEQFF
TRBJ2-7 NA NA TRBV11-2 TGTGCCAGCAGCCCCCCGACAGTCTACGAGCAGTACTTC CASSPPTVYEQYF
TRBJ2-3 TRBD1 NA TRBV6-6 TGTGCCAGCAGTTACGGGACAGGGCCGGCGGATACGCAGTATTTT CASSYGTGPADTQYF
TRBJ1-2 NA few TRBV7-9 TGTGCCAGCAGCTTGGGCCGGGGAAACTATGGCTACACCTTC CASSLGRGNYGYTF
TRBJ1-2 NA few TRBV27 TGTGCCAGCAGTACAGGGAACTATGGCTACACCTTC CASSTGNYGYTF
TRBJ1-1 NA NA TRBV29-1 TGCAGCGTTGAGGGCAGGGCGAACACTGAAGCTTTCTTT CSVEGRANTEAFF
TRBJ1-2 TRBD1 NA TRBV5-6 TGTGCCAGCAGCTTACCCGGGACAGGGGAAGGCTACACCTTC CASSLPGTGEGYTF
TRBJ2-2 NA NA TRBV25-1 TGTGCCAGCAGTGAATTTTACAGGGCGAACACCGGGGAGCTGTTTTTT CASSEFYRANTGELFF
TRBJ2-7 NA NA TRBV30 TGTGCCTGGAGCCCAGGACTACCCGACCGACACGAGCAGTACTTC CAWSPGLPDRHEQYF
TRBJ2-3 TRBD1 NA TRBV5-1 TGCGCCAGCAGTCACGACAGGGTCACAGATACGCAGTATTTT CASSHDRVTDTQYF
TRBJ1-2 NA NA TRBV7-9 TGTGCCAGCAGCTTCCGGACAGATCCTAACTATGGCTACACCTTC CASSFRTDPNYGYTF
TRBJ2-5 TRBD2 once TRBV5-1 TGCGCCAGCAGCTGGGGACTAGCGGGCCAAGAGACCCAGTACTTC CASSWGLAGQETQYF
TRBJ1-1 NA NA TRBV18 TGTGCCAGCTCACCAGATGAAGGGGCTCAGGCTTTCTTT CASSPDEGAQAFF
TRBJ1-1 NA NA TRBV4-1 TGCGCCAGCAGCCAAGGTCGGGGCGACACTGAAGCTTTCTTT CASSQGRGDTEAFF
TRBJ2-7 TRBD1 few TRBV29-1 TGCAGCGTTGCCGGGACAGGGGTATACGAGCAGTACTTC CSVAGTGVYEQYF
TRBJ1-2 NA NA TRBV29-1 TGCAGCGTTGATCTAGTTCAGGGAGTGGGGCGAAATGGCTACACCTTC CSVDLVQGVGRNGYTF
TRBJ2-7 NA few TRBV13 TGTGCCAGCAGCCCCACAGGGAGTCGGGGGTACGAGCAGTACTTC CASSPTGSRGYEQYF
TRBJ2-3 TRBD2 NA TRBV18 TGTGCCAGCTCACCCAGCGGGGGTTCAGATACGCAGTATTTT CASSPSGGSDTQYF
TRBJ1-2 TRBD1 NA TRBV2 TGTGCCAGCTACATCGATGACAGGGGGCTCTTCTATGGCTACACCTTC CASYIDDRGLFYGYTF
TRBJ1-1 NA few TRBV19 TGTGCCAGTAAGAGGGACACTGAAGCTTTCTTT CASKRDTEAFF
TRBJ2-2 NA once TRBV18 TGTGCCAGCTCACCACCGACAGGCCGCGGCACCGGGGAGCTGTTTTTT CASSPPTGRGTGELFF
TRBJ1-5 NA NA TRBV29-1 TGCAGCGTTGGTGACTTTATCAATCAGCCCCAGCATTTT CSVGDFINQPQHF
TRBJ2-7 NA NA TRBV6-5 TGTGCCAGCAGTTACGGCGGGACCTACGAGCAGTACTTC CASSYGGTYEQYF
TRBJ2-1 TRBD2 NA TRBV11-2 TGTGCCAGCAGCTTAGCCGGGACTAGTTCCGATGAGCAGTTCTTC CASSLAGTSSDEQFF
TRBJ2-3 NA NA TRBV4-1 TGCGCCAGCAGCGCCCGGGACGGCGGCACAGATACGCAGTATTTT CASSARDGGTDTQYF
TRBJ1-2 TRBD1 NA TRBV15 TGTGCCACCAGCAGGAGGACAGGGGCGAACTATGGCTACACCTTC CATSRRTGANYGYTF
TRBJ2-5 NA NA TRBV13 TGTGCCAGCAGCTTAGAGAGGGATTCATGGACCCAGTACTTC CASSLERDSWTQYF
TRBJ1-1 NA NA TRBV5-1 TGCGCCAGCAGCCCTCGGACAGTGAACACTGAAGCTTTCTTT CASSPRTVNTEAFF
TRBJ2-2 TRBD1 NA TRBV5-1 TGCGCCAGCAGCTTGGGGACAGGGCCGAACACCGGGGAGCTGTTTTTT CASSLGTGPNTGELFF
TRBJ1-1 NA NA TRBV7-9 TGTGCCAGCAACGCGAGACAGGAAAGGGCAGGGGACACTGAAGCTTTCTTT CASNARQERAGDTEAFF
TRBJ2-7 NA few TRBV7-9 TGTGCCAGCAGCTTAGTGTCAGGGACGTACGAGCAGTACTTC CASSLVSGTYEQYF
TRBJ1-2 TRBD1 few TRBV5-4 TGTGCCAGCAGCACAGGGTTGGGACAGGATAACTATGGCTACACCTTC CASSTGLGQDNYGYTF